The 4 T cell receptor beta chains below come from one sample, sequenced in a study of cytomegalovirus exposure and HLA in healthy donors. PCR primers comprised 60 Vbeta and 13 Jbeta primers. Libraries were prepared by immunoSEQ multiplex PCR; TCRdb keeps only in-frame clonotypes and omits some of them. This sample has tens of thousands of clones, with approximately 70% found just once. What was sequenced was PBMCs. The receptors derive from a woman aged 45-65 years in good health and CMV-seronegative.

The chain combines TRBV6-1 with TRBJ1-2; tentative D call: TRBD1 (5 bases). The germline gives CDR1 MNHNS, CDR2 SASEGT. This CDR3 has 12 residues. Trimming pared 2 bases from V and 6 bases from J, leaving 7 bases between. CDR3 in DNA: TGTGCCAGCAGTGAAATAGGGGATGGCTACACCTTC. This sequence encodes CASSEIGDGYTF.

The rearrangement uses TRBV28 and TRBJ1-5; no clear D gene. Between the trimmed V and J ends, which lost 2 bases and 6 bases, there was a span of 11 bases. The CDR3 is 14 amino acids. From germline, CDR1 is MDHEN and CDR2 SYDVKM. The CDR3 coding sequence is TGTGCCAGCAGTTTAACGGGTTGGAGTCAGCCCCAGCATTTT. As protein: CASSLTGWSQPQHF.

The gene calls are TRBV10-3 and TRBJ1-1; TRBD1 matches 10 bases. This CDR3 contains 14 residues. J gave up 4 bases and V 6 bases, and 5 bases lay outside the gene matches. Germline CDR1 ENHRY, CDR2 SYGVKD. CDR3 amino acids: CAIRAGTGVTEAFF. CDR3 bases: TGTGCCATCAGGGCCGGGACAGGGGTCACTGAAGCTTTCTTT.

V and J are TRBV5-4 and TRBJ2-7; D may be TRBD1 (5 bases). Germline CDR1 reads SGHNT; CDR2 reads YYREEE (reference sequence). Trimming left V 0 bases short and J 2 bases short, with 18 bases between. The CDR3 spans 17 residues. CDR3 in amino acids: CASSLGAGQGGTYEQYF. As DNA, the CDR3 is TGTGCCAGCAGCTTGGGCGCCGGGCAGGGTGGAACCTACGAGCAGTACTTC.